This record concerns one T cell receptor (beta chain) sequence. Its antigen is unidentified. CDR3 length: 14 residues. Germline V CDR1 and CDR2: SGHTA, FQGTGA. Between the trimmed V and J ends, which lost 5 bases and 4 bases, there was a span of 14 bases. The sample is drawn from a study of T cell responses to AZD1222 COVID-19 vaccine. Study observations and caveats: Clonal diversity may have been underestimated, and the donors were mostly white British, with more females than males.

The repertoire was sequenced with immunoSEQ multiplex PCR; TCRdb's copy has only in-frame clones and lacks some. The repertoire holds roughly 180,000 clones, with 90% as singletons. The sequencing here drew on peripheral blood, taken on day 0 of AZD1222 vaccination. This rearrangement joins TRBV7-3 to TRBJ1-2; tentatively, D is TRBD1 (5 bases). This receptor was identified in an adult in good health. The DNA of the CDR3 is TGTGCCAGCAGCCCTGACAGCTCCCTCTATGGCTACACCTTC. Protein sequence: CASSPDSSLYGYTF. Variable domain in full (rest from reference TRBV7-3 and TRBJ1-2): GAGVSQTPSNKVTEKGKYVELRCDPISGHTALYWYRQSLGQGPEFLIYFQGTGAADDSGLPNDRFFAVRPEGSVSTLKIQRTERGDSAVYLCASSPDSSLYGYTFGSGTRLTVV.